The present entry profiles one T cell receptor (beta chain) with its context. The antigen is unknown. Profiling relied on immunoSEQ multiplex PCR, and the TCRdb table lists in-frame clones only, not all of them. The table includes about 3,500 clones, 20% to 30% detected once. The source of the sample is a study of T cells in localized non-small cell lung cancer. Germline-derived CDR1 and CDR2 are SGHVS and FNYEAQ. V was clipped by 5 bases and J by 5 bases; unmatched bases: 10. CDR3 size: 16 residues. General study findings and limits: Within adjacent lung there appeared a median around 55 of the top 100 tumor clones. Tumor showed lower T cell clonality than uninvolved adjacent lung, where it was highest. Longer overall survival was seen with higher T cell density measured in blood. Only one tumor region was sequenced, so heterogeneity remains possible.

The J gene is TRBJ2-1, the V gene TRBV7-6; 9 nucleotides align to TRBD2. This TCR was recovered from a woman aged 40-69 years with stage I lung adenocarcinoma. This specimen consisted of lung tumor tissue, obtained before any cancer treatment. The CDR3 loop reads CASSPPVGLANNEQFF. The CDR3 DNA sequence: TGTGCCAGCAGCCCCCCCGTGGGACTAGCAAACAATGAGCAGTTCTTC.